The clone carrying this T cell receptor (beta chain) has at least ten counts. Its specificity is not known. These data come from a study of CD8 T cells in ankylosing spondylitis. Study-wide results and caveats: Characteristic of ankylosing spondylitis blood, it appeared, was a TCR beta motif comprising several highly homologous variants. Enrichment of disease-linked clones was reportedly significant in matched ankylosing spondylitis synovial fluid.

TCRdb redid the calling of the 5' RACE reads with MiXCR, one entry per CDR3 protein. The table records around 890,000 distinct CDR3 sequences, 12% of them present only once. The sequence came from a male donor with ankylosing spondylitis. Input material: blood, either unsorted or a sorted T cell fraction (not recorded which).

CDR3 nucleotides: TGCAGTGCGAGAACGTATGGGTCCTTCCGTCCGTCAGATACGCAGTATTTT. Its translation: CSARTYGSFRPSDTQYF. The chain joins TRBV20-1 to TRBJ2-3; unclear D gene. V lost 6 bases and J 4 bases, leaving 26 bases between the germline ends. Germline-derived CDR1 and CDR2 are DFQATT and SNEGSKA (reference sequence). This CDR3 contains 17 residues.